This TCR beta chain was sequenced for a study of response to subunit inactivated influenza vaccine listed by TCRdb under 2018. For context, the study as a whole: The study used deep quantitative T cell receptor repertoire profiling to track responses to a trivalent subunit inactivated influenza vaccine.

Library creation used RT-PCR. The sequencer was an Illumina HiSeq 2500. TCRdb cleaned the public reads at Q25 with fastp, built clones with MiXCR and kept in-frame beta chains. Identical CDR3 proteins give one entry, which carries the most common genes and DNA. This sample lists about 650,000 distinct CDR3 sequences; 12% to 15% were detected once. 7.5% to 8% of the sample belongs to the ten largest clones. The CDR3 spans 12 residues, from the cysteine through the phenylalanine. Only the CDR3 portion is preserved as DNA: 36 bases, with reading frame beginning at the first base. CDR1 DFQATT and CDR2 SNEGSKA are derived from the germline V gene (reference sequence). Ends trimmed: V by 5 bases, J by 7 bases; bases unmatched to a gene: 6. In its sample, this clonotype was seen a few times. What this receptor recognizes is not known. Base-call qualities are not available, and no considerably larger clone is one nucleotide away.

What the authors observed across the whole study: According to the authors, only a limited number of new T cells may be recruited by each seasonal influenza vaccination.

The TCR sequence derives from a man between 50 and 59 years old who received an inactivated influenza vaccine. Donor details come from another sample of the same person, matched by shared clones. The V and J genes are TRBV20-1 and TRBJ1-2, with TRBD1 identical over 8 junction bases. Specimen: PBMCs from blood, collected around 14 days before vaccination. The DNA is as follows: TGCAGTGCTCGACAGGGGCCGAGTGGCTACACCTTC. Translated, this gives CSARQGPSGYTF.